This is a list of T cell receptor beta chains from one sample in a study of control samples from healthy donors and cancer patients. Using immunoSEQ multiplex PCR, the repertoire was profiled, and TCRdb retains in-frame clones only, with some absent. Altogether more than 85,000 clones are present, roughly four fifths being singletons, with the ten largest covering over 10%. Sequencing was performed on blood. The origin of the receptors is a woman aged 50 to 60 in good health. Both conserved end residues are part of each CDR3. D genes are given only for firm matches. Clone size is not always given. Where it is, it says once, few, many or a class for expanded clones.

J: TRBJ2-1; length: 13; size: -; V: TRBV5-6; D: -; CDR3: CASSLPHSNEQFF; DNA: TGTGCCAGCAGCTTGCCACATAGCAATGAGCAGTTCTTC
J: TRBJ1-1; length: 17; size: -; V: TRBV27; D: TRBD1; CDR3: CASSPGPPQGVIAEAFF; DNA: TGTGCCAGCAGTCCAGGACCCCCACAGGGGGTGATCGCTGAAGCTTTCTTT
J: TRBJ2-3; length: 15; size: -; V: TRBV7-2; D: TRBD2; CDR3: CASSTAGGPTDTQYF; DNA: TGTGCCAGCAGCACAGCGGGAGGGCCAACAGATACGCAGTATTTT
J: TRBJ1-2; length: 14; size: -; V: TRBV4-3; D: -; CDR3: CASSQGVSNYGYTF; DNA: TGCGCCAGCAGCCAGGGGGTTTCGAACTATGGCTACACCTTC
J: TRBJ2-7; length: 16; size: -; V: TRBV28; D: -; CDR3: CASSSVLRSWPYEQYF; DNA: TGTGCCAGCAGTTCCGTTTTGCGTAGCTGGCCCTACGAGCAGTACTTC
J: TRBJ1-4; length: 14; size: few; V: TRBV3-1/TRBV3-2; D: -; CDR3: CASSQGPTNEKLFF; DNA: TGTGCCAGCAGCCAAGGTCCGACTAATGAAAAACTGTTTTTT
J: TRBJ2-5; length: 20; size: -; V: TRBV11-3; D: TRBD2; CDR3: CASSLPPWGAGALVQETQYF; DNA: TGTGCCAGCAGCTTACCCCCCTGGGGAGCGGGAGCTTTGGTTCAGGAGACCCAGTACTTC
J: TRBJ2-1; length: 13; size: -; V: TRBV19; D: TRBD1; CDR3: CASGQGNYNEQFF; DNA: TGTGCCAGTGGACAGGGGAACTACAATGAGCAGTTCTTC
J: TRBJ1-5; length: 15; size: -; V: TRBV6-6; D: TRBD1; CDR3: CASRHGQGDGQPQHF; DNA: TGTGCCAGCAGACATGGACAGGGGGATGGTCAGCCCCAGCATTTT
J: TRBJ2-5; length: 16; size: -; V: TRBV9; D: -; CDR3: CASSVVGLAAQETQYF; DNA: TGTGCCAGCAGCGTAGTGGGTTTAGCGGCCCAAGAGACCCAGTACTTC
J: TRBJ1-5; length: 15; size: -; V: TRBV4-1; D: TRBD1; CDR3: CASSHAGQGGQPQHF; DNA: TGCGCCAGCAGCCACGCGGGACAGGGGGGTCAGCCCCAGCATTTT
J: TRBJ1-5; length: 14; size: -; V: TRBV6-1; D: -; CDR3: CASSEPLYNQPQHF; DNA: TGTGCCAGCAGTGAGCCACTGTACAATCAGCCCCAGCATTTT
J: TRBJ1-1; length: 14; size: few; V: TRBV7-9; D: -; CDR3: CASSFRQKNTEAFF; DNA: TGTGCCAGCAGCTTCCGACAGAAGAACACTGAAGCTTTCTTT
J: TRBJ2-5; length: 14; size: -; V: TRBV6-5; D: TRBD1; CDR3: CASTLTGGYETQYF; DNA: TGTGCCAGCACCCTGACAGGGGGGTATGAGACCCAGTACTTC
J: TRBJ2-3; length: 16; size: -; V: TRBV5-1; D: TRBD2; CDR3: CASSPGTSGGADTQYF; DNA: TGCGCCAGCAGCCCCGGGACTAGCGGGGGAGCAGATACGCAGTATTTT
J: TRBJ1-4; length: 16; size: few; V: TRBV15; D: -; CDR3: CATSRRPLRRNEKLFF; DNA: TGTGCCACCAGCAGACGTCCGCTACGGCGGAATGAAAAACTGTTTTTT
J: TRBJ2-7; length: 12; size: -; V: TRBV6-2/TRBV6-3; D: -; CDR3: CASSPLGREQYF; DNA: TGTGCCAGCAGCCCCCTAGGGCGCGAGCAGTACTTC